The 16 T cell receptor beta chains in this list originate from one sample, sequenced in a study of graft-versus-host responses after intestinal transplantation. Sequencing was performed with immunoSEQ multiplex PCR; in TCRdb, only in-frame clones are kept and a portion is missing. Of around 97,000 clones in the sample, roughly 89% are singletons; the top ten hold approximately 0.18%. These receptors' antigens are unknown. The material was unstimulated CD4+ T cells sorted from spleen or lymph node cells, obtained before transplant. The receptors derive from a human donor who was the organ donor for an intestinal transplant.

The V call is TRBV4-1, the J call TRBJ1-6, with D perhaps TRBD1 (5 bases). CDR1 is MGHRA, CDR2 YSYEKL, per germline. The CDR3 consists of 13 residues. Between the trimmed V and J ends, which lost 1 base and 12 bases, there was a span of 10 bases. This CDR3 is CASSQGDRRPLHF. DNA of the CDR3: TGCGCCAGCAGCCAAGGCGACAGACGACCCCTCCACTTT.

V and J are TRBV4-1 and TRBJ2-2; possible D gene TRBD1, 6 bases. Germline V CDR1 and CDR2: MGHRA, YSYEKL. Trimming left V 6 bases short and J 0 bases short, with 20 bases between. This CDR3 has 18 residues. The CDR3 sequence: CASRPTELDSPNTGELFF. The DNA for the CDR3 is TGCGCCAGCAGGCCCACTGAACTGGACAGTCCGAACACCGGGGAGCTGTTTTTT.

V and J are TRBV5-1 and TRBJ1-2; a possible D gene is TRBD1 (5 bases). The CDR3 runs 13 residues. Germline loops: CDR1 SGHRS, CDR2 YFSETQ. Trimming stripped 5 bases from V and 4 bases from J, with 12 bases between. CDR3 residues: CASSLGGGYGYTF. In DNA form, the CDR3 reads TGCGCCAGCAGTCTGGGGGGTGGCTATGGCTACACCTTC.

The chain carries TRBV7-2 and TRBJ2-5; 12 nucleotides line up with TRBD1. This CDR3 is 15 amino acids long. Germline V gene data show CDR1 as SGHTA and CDR2 as FQGNSA. V dropped 5 bases and J dropped 5; count of bases not matched to a gene: 6. The CDR3 bases are TGTGCCAGCAGCCCGGGGACAGGGGGCGGGGAGACCCAGTACTTC. It is translated as CASSPGTGGGETQYF.

The V and J genes are TRBV6-1 and TRBJ2-1, with 11 bases matching TRBD2. CDR3 length: 15 amino acids. V lost 7 bases to trimming and J lost 5 bases; unmatched junction nucleotides: 7. CDR1 MNHNS and CDR2 SASEGT come from the germline V gene. The chain's CDR3 is CASIGLAGGNNEQFF. Written as DNA, the CDR3 is TGTGCCAGCATTGGCTTAGCGGGGGGGAACAATGAGCAGTTCTTC.

This chain links TRBV9 with TRBJ2-1; perhaps TRBD1 as D (5 bases). Trimming took off 3 bases at V and 5 bases at J, with 12 bases between the two ends. Per germline, CDR1 SGDLS and CDR2 YYNGEE. The CDR3 has 14 residues. The CDR3 loop is CASSGPRQNNEQFF. The CDR3 coding sequence is TGTGCCAGCAGCGGACCCAGACAGAACAATGAGCAGTTCTTC.

The genes are TRBV5-1 and TRBJ2-5; 10 bases map to TRBD1. The CDR3 is made up of 17 amino acids. The V segment lost 3 bases and the J segment 5 bases; nucleotides outside the gene matches: 13. Germline V gene sequence: CDR1 SGHRS, CDR2 YFSETQ. CDR3 sequence (DNA): TGCGCCAGCAGCTCCACCCCGGGACAGGGGATGTCGGAGACCCAGTACTTC. Protein sequence: CASSSTPGQGMSETQYF.

The rearrangement joins TRBV10-3 to TRBJ1-5; D possibly corresponds to TRBD1 (5 bases). The V end lost 5 bases, the J end lost 1 base, and 9 bases lay between the germline ends. The CDR3 runs to 14 residues. CDR1 and CDR2 (germline): ENHRY, SYGVKD. CDR3 region: CAISIDRSNQPQHF. CDR3 DNA sequence: TGTGCCATCAGTATAGACAGAAGCAATCAGCCCCAGCATTTT.

The chain uses TRBV9 and TRBJ2-3, with D tentatively TRBD2 (6 bases). V was trimmed by 2 bases and J by 2 bases, leaving 12 bases between them. CDR1 is SGDLS and CDR2 is YYNGEE in the germline V gene. The CDR3 spans 15 residues. The CDR3 DNA is TGTGCCAGCAGCGTTAGGATAGCGGCCACAGATACGCAGTATTTT. Its translation is CASSVRIAATDTQYF.

This rearrangement joins TRBV6-5 to TRBJ1-1, with unresolved D. Trimming shortened V by 4 bases and J by 2 bases, and 8 bases separated the two germline ends. The CDR3 loop spans 13 amino acids. The germline V gene encodes CDR1 MNHEY and CDR2 SVGAGI. The CDR3 region has the DNA TGTGCCAGCAGTTTTACAGAAAACACTGAAGCTTTCTTT. Protein sequence: CASSFTENTEAFF.

V is TRBV9 and J is TRBJ1-2, with 9 bases fitting TRBD1. CDR3 length: 15 amino acids. The trim removed 0 bases at V and 3 bases at J, leaving 3 bases unmatched. CDR1 is SGDLS and CDR2 is YYNGEE in the germline V gene. The CDR3 sequence: CASSVGDRVHYGYTF. The CDR3 nucleotides are TGTGCCAGCAGCGTAGGGGACAGGGTTCACTATGGCTACACCTTC.

The gene calls are TRBV9 and TRBJ1-5, with TRBD1 as a possible D gene (5 bases). CDR3 length: 15 residues. Germline loops: CDR1 SGDLS, CDR2 YYNGEE. V lost 0 bases and J lost 4, with 11 bases in between. The CDR3 reads CASSVGAGRNQPQHF. The CDR3 nucleotides read TGTGCCAGCAGCGTAGGGGCAGGGAGGAATCAGCCCCAGCATTTT.

CDR3 sequence reads: CASSVEGRRGSEQFF. CDR3 bases: TGTGCCAGCAGCGTAGAAGGGCGAAGGGGGTCGGAGCAGTTCTTC. The V gene is TRBV9, the J gene TRBJ2-1; possible D gene TRBD1, 6 bases. V lost 0 bases to trimming and J lost 10 bases, with 17 bases between them. The CDR3 loop spans 15 amino acids. Germline CDR1 and CDR2: SGDLS and YYNGEE. The complete variable domain, with remaining parts taken from reference TRBV9 and TRBJ2-1, reads DSGVTQTPKHLITATGQRVTLRCSPRSGDLSVYWYQQSLDQGLQFLIQYYNGEERAKGNILERFSAQQFPDLHSELNLSSLELGDSALYFCASSVEGRRGSEQFFGPGTRLTVL.

This chain connects TRBV13 to TRBJ1-1; D uncertain. The germline V gene has CDR1 PRHDT and CDR2 FYEKMQ (reference sequence). The CDR3 has 14 amino acids. Trimming pared 0 bases from V and 4 bases from J, leaving 9 bases between. The CDR3 protein is CASSLGGGTTEAFF. The DNA of the CDR3 is TGTGCCAGCAGCTTAGGGGGAGGTACCACTGAAGCTTTCTTT.

The J gene is TRBJ2-5, the V gene TRBV4-2; D might be TRBD1 (6 bases). Deletions cut 6 bases from V and 4 bases from J, with 12 bases between. The CDR3 runs to 13 residues. Germline assignment: CDR1 LGHNA and CDR2 YNFKEQ. The CDR3 nucleotides read TGTGCCAGCAGTATGGGGGCCCTAGAGACCCAGTACTTC. This codes for CASSMGALETQYF.

The J gene is TRBJ1-1, the V gene TRBV5-1; no clear D gene. Germline V gene data show CDR1 as SGHRS and CDR2 as YFSETQ. Trimming cost V 4 bases and J 8 bases, with 9 bases left between them. The CDR3 loop spans 11 amino acids. The CDR3 DNA is TGCGCCAGCAGCCACGGAGGAGAAGCTTTCTTT. Translated: CASSHGGEAFF.